One and the same sample provided the 25 T cell receptor beta chains below, sequenced in a study of control samples from healthy donors and cancer patients. Generated by immunoSEQ multiplex PCR, the TCRdb table keeps only in-frame clones and is missing some. This sample has over 150,000 clones, with around 96% found just once. Sequenced: blood. These receptors all stem from a man aged 35 to 55 in good health.

The V gene is TRBV19, the J gene TRBJ2-7; D is possibly TRBD1 or TRBD2 (5 bases each). Per the germline V gene, CDR1 is LNHDA and CDR2 is SQIVND (reference sequence). The CDR3 loop spans 16 amino acids. V lost 2 bases to trimming and J lost 2 bases, with 16 bases between them. Written as DNA, the CDR3 is TGTGCCAGTAGTATAAAGGACGATGGGGGAGCCTACGAGCAGTACTTC. Its translation is CASSIKDDGGAYEQYF.

As concerns this clone: In this CDR3 the conserved last residue, phenylalanine or tryptophan, is missing, so a read error is likely. The rearrangement links TRBV11-2 to TRBJ2-7, with 7 positions matching TRBD2. Germline V CDR1 and CDR2: SGHAT, FQNNGV. The CDR3 runs 13 residues. J was trimmed by 3 bases and V by 3 bases; bases with no gene match: 2. The CDR3: CASSFGEGYEQYL. CDR3 bases: TGTGCCAGCAGCTTTGGGGAGGGCTACGAGCAGTACCTC.

This chain connects TRBV5-1 to TRBJ1-6; D gene ambiguous. V was clipped by 7 bases and J by 1 base, with 9 bases between them. The CDR3 length is 14 residues. Germline CDR1 and CDR2: SGHRS and YFSETQ. The chain's CDR3 is CASSSGSYNSPLHF. The CDR3 coding sequence is TGCGCCAGCTCGTCGGGGTCCTATAATTCACCCCTCCACTTT.

This chain links TRBV9 with TRBJ2-1, with D possibly being TRBD2 (5 bases). The CDR3 loop spans 15 amino acids. Per the germline V gene, CDR1 is SGDLS and CDR2 is YYNGEE. With 0 bases removed from V and 6 bases from J, the gap between germline ends came to 13 bases. The DNA of the CDR3 is TGTGCCAGCAGCGTAGTCTCGGCAGGACTCAATGAGCAGTTCTTC. It is translated as CASSVVSAGLNEQFF.

The J gene is TRBJ2-2, the V gene TRBV27, with a weak D call TRBD2 (6 bases). Trimming removed 3 bases at V and 2 bases at J, with 13 bases between. The CDR3 totals 16 residues. In germline, CDR1 is MNHEY, CDR2 SMNVEV (reference sequence). DNA of the CDR3: TGTGCCAGCAGTTTTTTTTCCGGGGGTAACACCGGGGAGCTGTTTTTT. Translating gives CASSFFSGGNTGELFF.

The chain joins TRBV4-2 to TRBJ2-1; no clear D. With 0 bases removed from V and 5 bases from J, the gap between germline ends came to 11 bases. Germline V gene sequence: CDR1 LGHNA, CDR2 YNFKEQ. CDR3 size: 15 residues. CDR3 DNA: TGTGCCAGCAGCCAAGATTGGGCAGGTAACAATGAGCAGTTCTTC. Its protein is CASSQDWAGNNEQFF.

The chain employs TRBV19 and TRBJ2-1, with 7 bases that match TRBD2. This CDR3 is 14 amino acids long. Trimming cost V 5 bases and J 5 bases; bases outside gene matches: 6. Germline V lookup: CDR1 LNHDA, CDR2 SQIVND (reference sequence). The CDR3 nucleotides are TGTGCCAGTAGTTGGGACGGGAGGAACAATGAGCAGTTCTTC. Protein sequence: CASSWDGRNNEQFF. The full variable domain, completed using reference TRBV19 and TRBJ2-1, is DGGITQSPKYLFRKEGQNVTLSCEQNLNHDAMYWYRQDPGQGLRLIYYSQIVNDFQKGDIAEGYSVSREKKESFPLTVTSAQKNPTAFYLCASSWDGRNNEQFFGPGTRLTVL.

CDR3: CASSPAGNYGYTF. The CDR3 nucleotides read TGTGCCAGCTCACCAGCGGGAAACTATGGCTACACCTTC. The V gene is TRBV18, the J gene TRBJ1-2, with no clear D. The germline CDR1 and CDR2 sequences are KGHSH and LQKENI. This CDR3 region has 13 residues. V was pared by 2 bases and J by 2 bases, with 6 bases between. The whole variable domain, filled in from reference TRBV18 and TRBJ1-2, reads NAGVMQNPRHLVRRRGQEARLRCSPMKGHSHVYWYRQLPEEGLKFMVYLQKENIIDESGMPKERFSAEFPKEGPSILRIQQVVRGDSAAYFCASSPAGNYGYTFGSGTRLTVV.

The V call is TRBV5-1, the J call TRBJ2-7; 7 bases match TRBD1. Germline V gene data show CDR1 as SGHRS and CDR2 as YFSETQ. Losses at the gene ends were 2 bases for V and 7 bases for J; bases not matched to a gene: 12. This CDR3 comprises 15 residues. CDR3 DNA sequence: TGCGCCAGCAGCTTTAATTACAGGGGAAAAGGGGAGCAGTACTTC. Encoded protein: CASSFNYRGKGEQYF.

The chain links TRBV30 to TRBJ2-7; D not resolved. V dropped 4 bases and J dropped 1 base, with 11 bases sitting between them. The germline V gene has CDR1 GTSNPN and CDR2 SVGIG (reference sequence). The CDR3 has 13 amino acids. The CDR3, as DNA: TGTGCCTGGACTAGTCCCCCTTCCTACGAGCAGTACTTC. It encodes CAWTSPPSYEQYF.

Regarding this clone: Germline and junction disagree at one end, which may indicate a read error. The chain combines TRBV7-2 with TRBJ2-1, with D tentatively TRBD2 (8 bases). This CDR3 spans 15 amino acids. Germline lookup yields CDR1 SGHTA and CDR2 FQGNSA. The CDR3: CASRLGTERTSEQFF. The CDR3 DNA reads TGTGCCAGCAGATTAGGGACAGAAAGGACTAGCGAGCAGTTCTTC. The entire variable domain, with the rest obtained from reference TRBV7-2 and TRBJ2-1, is as follows: GAGVSQSPSNKVTEKGKDVELRCDPISGHTALYWYRQSLGQGLEFLIYFQGNSAPDKSGLPSDRFSAERTGGSVSTLTIQRTQQEDSAVYLCASRLGTERTSEQFFGPGTRLTVL.

This clone has a single count. This chain uses TRBV28 with TRBJ1-5, with TRBD1 matching over 7 bases. J gave up 7 bases and V 1 base, and 4 bases lay outside the gene matches. Germline V CDR1 and CDR2: MDHEN, SYDVKM. This CDR3 comprises 14 residues. In nucleotides, the CDR3 is TGTGCCAGCAGTTTATACGCAGGGGGGCAGCCCCAGCATTTT. Translating it yields CASSLYAGGQPQHF.

This clone was counted a single time. The chain couples TRBV5-1 to TRBJ2-7; 8 nucleotides agree with TRBD1. The CDR3 runs to 14 residues. The junction had 5 bases not matched to a gene; V was cut back by 0 bases and J by 6 bases. The V gene's germline CDR1 is SGHRS and CDR2 YFSETQ. This chain's CDR3 is CASSLGDRLAEQYF. Here the CDR3 DNA reads TGCGCCAGCAGCTTGGGGGACAGGTTGGCCGAGCAGTACTTC. Looking up the rest from reference TRBV5-1 and TRBJ2-7 gives the full variable domain: KAGVTQTPRYLIKTRGQQVTLSCSPISGHRSVSWYQQTPGQGLQFLFEYFSETQRNKGNFPGRFSGRQFSNSRSEMNVSTLELGDSALYLCASSLGDRLAEQYFGPGTRLTVT.

The chain recombines TRBV28 with TRBJ1-4; 8 positions agree with TRBD1. In germline, CDR1 is MDHEN, CDR2 SYDVKM. The CDR3 has 14 residues. J gave up 8 bases and V 6 bases, and 8 bases lay outside the gene matches. CDR3 protein: CASSLGQGFEKLFF. Written as DNA, the CDR3 is TGTGCCAGCAGCTTAGGACAGGGATTCGAAAAACTGTTTTTT.

This clone was detected only once. The chain joins TRBV2 to TRBJ1-1, with D possibly being TRBD1 (5 bases). The CDR3 is 13 amino acids. Trimming took off 10 bases at V and 1 base at J, with 13 bases between the two ends. The germline V gene encodes CDR1 SNHLY and CDR2 FYNNEI. The CDR3 sequence: CAIRRQPNTEAFF. CDR3 DNA sequence: TGTGCCATTCGGAGACAGCCGAACACTGAAGCTTTCTTT.

The genes are TRBV5-6 and TRBJ1-2, with 9 bases that match TRBD1. The CDR3 length is 14 residues. The germline CDR1 and CDR2 sequences are SGHDT and YYEEEE. The junction had 7 bases not matched to a gene; V was cut back by 2 bases and J by 8 bases. CDR3 DNA sequence: TGTGCCAGCAGCTTACAGGGGGCGCCAAGCGGCTACACCTTC. Its protein is CASSLQGAPSGYTF. Full variable domain (remainder filled in from reference TRBV5-6 and TRBJ1-2): DAGVTQSPTHLIKTRGQQVTLRCSPKSGHDTVSWYQQALGQGPQFIFQYYEEEERQRGNFPDRFSGHQFPNYSSELNVNALLLGDSALYLCASSLQGAPSGYTFGSGTRLTVV.

The chain joins TRBV9 to TRBJ2-3; 10 nucleotides line up with TRBD2. Germline V gene lookup returns CDR1 SGDLS and CDR2 YYNGEE. V gave up 2 bases and J gave up 6 bases; unmatched junction bases: 9. CDR3 length: 16 amino acids. CDR3 sequence reads: CASSVSSGGVSDTQYF. The CDR3, as DNA: TGTGCCAGCAGCGTCTCCAGCGGGGGGGTCTCGGATACGCAGTATTTT.

The V and J genes are TRBV28 and TRBJ2-7; weak D call: TRBD1 (6 bases). V was clipped by 2 bases and J by 3 bases, with 8 bases between them. There are 13 residues in the CDR3. CDR1 and CDR2 (germline): MDHEN, SYDVKM. The CDR3 is CASSLTGFYEQYF. CDR3 in DNA: TGTGCCAGCAGTTTAACAGGGTTCTACGAGCAGTACTTC. Supplemented by reference TRBV28 and TRBJ2-7, the full variable domain reads DVKVTQSSRYLVKRTGEKVFLECVQDMDHENMFWYRQDPGLGLRLIYFSYDVKMKEKGDIPEGYSVSREKKERFSLILESASTNQTSMYLCASSLTGFYEQYFGPGTRLTVT.

V is TRBV11-2 and J is TRBJ1-5, with D maybe TRBD1 (5 bases). The germline V gene has CDR1 SGHAT and CDR2 FQNNGV. This CDR3 is built from 15 residues. With 4 bases removed from V and 6 bases from J, the gap between germline ends came to 16 bases. DNA of the CDR3: TGTGCCAGCAGCTCATCTACAGGCCTGGGTCAGCCCCAGCATTTT. Encoded protein: CASSSSTGLGQPQHF.

This chain uses TRBV20-1 with TRBJ1-1, with no clear D. The germline V and J ends were trimmed by 5 bases and 3 bases, with 7 bases remaining between them. The CDR3 consists of 11 residues. Germline V CDR1 and CDR2: DFQATT, SNEGSKA (reference sequence). The CDR3 loop reads CSARLDTEAFF. In nucleotides, the CDR3 is TGCAGTGCTCGTCTGGACACTGAAGCTTTCTTT.

The chain carries TRBV6-2 or TRBV6-3 and TRBJ2-7; D call uncertain. V dropped 4 bases and J dropped 0 bases, with 4 bases sitting between them. Germline V gene data show CDR1 as MNHEY and CDR2 as SVGEGT. The CDR3 sequence is 12 residues long. For the CDR3, the DNA is TGTGCCAGCAGTTTTTCCTCCTACGAGCAGTACTTC. Protein product: CASSFSSYEQYF.

This chain joins TRBV29-1 and TRBJ1-1; tentatively, D is TRBD1 (6 bases). Germline CDR1 is SQVTM and CDR2 is ANQGSEA. The CDR3 is 13 residues long. V was clipped by 5 bases and J by 7 bases, with 17 bases between them. In DNA form, the CDR3 reads TGCAGCGTTTACCTGGGGGGCCTGCTTGAAGCTTTCTTT. This translates into CSVYLGGLLEAFF. The full variable domain, in which reference TRBV29-1 and TRBJ1-1 provide the parts outside the CDR3, is SAVISQKPSRDICQRGTSLTIQCQVDSQVTMMFWYRQQPGQSLTLIATANQGSEATYESGFVIDKFPISRPNLTFSTLTVSNMSPEDSSIYLCSVYLGGLLEAFFGQGTRLTVV.

The V gene is TRBV3-1 (or the pseudogene TRBV3-2), the J gene TRBJ1-6, with a weak D call TRBD1 (6 bases). The germline V and J ends were trimmed by 6 bases and 7 bases, with 13 bases remaining between them. Germline CDR1 LGHDT, CDR2 YNNKEL (reference sequence). The CDR3 spans 14 residues. This chain's CDR3 is CASRKGGGNSPLHF. DNA for the CDR3: TGTGCCAGCAGGAAGGGTGGGGGCAATTCACCCCTCCACTTT.

The V gene is TRBV5-1, the J gene TRBJ2-1, with 13 nucleotides matching TRBD2. CDR1 is SGHRS and CDR2 is YFSETQ in the germline V gene. The CDR3 length is 17 residues. V was pared by 3 bases and J by 0 bases, with 3 bases of the junction left unmatched. In DNA, the CDR3 is TGCGCCAGCAGCTGGACTAGCGGGAGTCCCTCCTACAATGAGCAGTTCTTC. As protein: CASSWTSGSPSYNEQFF. Complete variable domain (other parts from reference TRBV5-1 and TRBJ2-1): KAGVTQTPRYLIKTRGQQVTLSCSPISGHRSVSWYQQTPGQGLQFLFEYFSETQRNKGNFPGRFSGRQFSNSRSEMNVSTLELGDSALYLCASSWTSGSPSYNEQFFGPGTRLTVL.

The rearrangement uses TRBV29-1 and TRBJ1-2, with 9 bases that match TRBD1. V trimming: 7 bases; J trimming: 4 bases; junction bases outside the gene matches: 7. CDR1 is SQVTM and CDR2 is ANQGSEA in the germline V gene. This CDR3 contains 13 residues. The CDR3 is CSATDRGGYGYTF. For the CDR3, the DNA is TGCAGCGCCACGGACAGGGGTGGCTATGGCTACACCTTC.